Each of the 10 T cell receptor beta chains below was sequenced from the same sample in a study of OX40 agonist ivuxolimab in advanced cancers. Clones were sequenced by immunoSEQ multiplex PCR, and TCRdb holds only the in-frame ones, with some missing. The data contain fewer than 45,000 clones, around four fifths of them singletons. Sequenced here: CD4+ or CD8+ T cells sorted from blood, sampled in a trial of the OX40 agonist ivuxolimab. The origin of the receptors is an adult with an advanced solid tumor such as melanoma, head and neck, liver or kidney cancer.

This clone showed up just a few times. The chain joins TRBV11-3 to TRBJ1-3; perhaps TRBD1 as D (5 bases). The V end was cut by 4 bases, the J end by 0 bases, with 13 bases between. Germline CDR1 reads SGHNT; CDR2 reads YENEEA. The CDR3 extends over 16 amino acids. For the CDR3, the DNA is TGTGCCAGCAGCTCGGGACTTCTCTACTCTGGAAACACCATATATTTT. Translating gives CASSSGLLYSGNTIYF.

This sequence joins TRBV11-2 and TRBJ2-3; tentative D call: TRBD2 (6 bases). Trimming shortened V by 1 base and J by 2 bases, and 16 bases separated the two germline ends. The CDR3 is made up of 17 amino acids. Germline-derived CDR1 and CDR2 are SGHAT and FQNNGV. CDR3 protein: CASSLGFAGINTDTQYF. CDR3 nucleotides: TGTGCCAGCAGCTTAGGCTTTGCGGGGATAAACACAGATACGCAGTATTTT.

The CDR3 here is CASSYSGSYEQYF. In nucleotides, the CDR3 is TGTGCCAGCAGTTATTCAGGGTCCTACGAGCAGTACTTC. V usage is TRBV6-5 and J usage is TRBJ2-7; tentatively, D is TRBD1 (5 bases). The germline V gene has CDR1 MNHEY and CDR2 SVGAGI. The ends were cut back, 3 bases at V and 1 base at J, with 7 bases in the middle. The CDR3 runs to 13 residues.

This chain joins TRBV30 and TRBJ2-5; tentative D call: TRBD2 (5 bases). V lost 5 bases, J lost 3 bases, and 16 bases lay in between. Germline V gene lookup returns CDR1 GTSNPN and CDR2 SVGIG (reference sequence). CDR3 length: 14 amino acids. CDR3 bases: TGTGCCTGGGGCCCCCCAGTGACTAAAGAGACCCAGTACTTC. This sequence encodes CAWGPPVTKETQYF. Drawing the rest from reference TRBV30 and TRBJ2-5, the complete variable domain is SQTIHQWPATLVQPVGSPLSLECTVEGTSNPNLYWYRQAAGRGLQLLFYSVGIGQISSEVPQNLSASRPQDRQFILSSKKLLLSDSGFYLCAWGPPVTKETQYFGPGTRLLVL.

This chain links TRBV19 with TRBJ2-6; D possibly corresponds to TRBD1 (5 bases). V dropped 1 base and J dropped 0 bases, with 16 bases sitting between them. The CDR3 covers 19 residues. Per the germline V gene, CDR1 is LNHDA and CDR2 is SQIVND (reference sequence). The CDR3 region is CASSIGPGMGSSGANVLTF. CDR3 sequence (DNA): TGTGCCAGTAGTATAGGCCCAGGGATGGGCTCCTCTGGGGCCAACGTCCTGACTTTC.

The chain uses TRBV7-2 and TRBJ2-3; 8 bases match TRBD2. This CDR3 spans 16 amino acids. V was clipped by 5 bases and J by 3 bases; unmatched bases: 10. Germline V gene data show CDR1 as SGHTA and CDR2 as FQGNSA. DNA of the CDR3: TGTGCCAGCAGCCTGGGACTAGGTGGAAGAACAGATACGCAGTATTTT. Translated: CASSLGLGGRTDTQYF.

This clone showed up just once. In nucleotides, the CDR3 is TGTGCCAGCAGCTTAATTGGGGCGGCAGATACGCAGTATTTT. The encoded protein is CASSLIGAADTQYF. J is TRBJ2-3 and V is TRBV7-3, with a possible D match to TRBD1 (5 bases). The length of the CDR3 is 14 residues. Per germline, CDR1 SGHTA and CDR2 FQGTGA. V lost 1 base and J lost 4, with 9 bases in between.

J is TRBJ2-3 and V is TRBV7-8, with TRBD2 identical over 10 bases. The germline CDR1 and CDR2 sequences are SGHVS and FQNEAQ. The CDR3 has 15 amino acids. Unmatched junction bases numbered 5, after V lost 3 bases and J lost 5 bases. As DNA, the CDR3 is TGTGCCAGCAGCTTGGAGCGGGAGGGAAGAGATACGCAGTATTTT. Its translation is CASSLEREGRDTQYF.

There are a few counts of this clone. The gene calls are TRBV10-3 and TRBJ2-7; the D gene is possibly TRBD2 (6 bases). Trimming pared 8 bases from V and 3 bases from J, leaving 8 bases between. CDR1 and CDR2 (germline): ENHRY, SYGVKD. The length of the CDR3 is 11 residues. CDR3 nucleotides: TGTGCCATCGGCGGGGTCTACGAGCAGTACTTC. Its protein is CAIGGVYEQYF.

The CDR3: CASSPREGTSYEQYF. In DNA, the CDR3 is TGTGCCAGCTCACCACGCGAGGGTACCTCCTACGAGCAGTACTTC. The V and J genes are TRBV18 and TRBJ2-7; D possibly corresponds to TRBD2 (5 bases). This CDR3 is 15 amino acids long. Trimming pared 1 base from V and 0 bases from J, leaving 10 bases between. Germline V gene sequence: CDR1 KGHSH, CDR2 LQKENI. The whole variable domain, remainder taken from reference TRBV18 and TRBJ2-7, is NAGVMQNPRHLVRRRGQEARLRCSPMKGHSHVYWYRQLPEEGLKFMVYLQKENIIDESGMPKERFSAEFPKEGPSILRIQQVVRGDSAAYFCASSPREGTSYEQYFGPGTRLTVT.